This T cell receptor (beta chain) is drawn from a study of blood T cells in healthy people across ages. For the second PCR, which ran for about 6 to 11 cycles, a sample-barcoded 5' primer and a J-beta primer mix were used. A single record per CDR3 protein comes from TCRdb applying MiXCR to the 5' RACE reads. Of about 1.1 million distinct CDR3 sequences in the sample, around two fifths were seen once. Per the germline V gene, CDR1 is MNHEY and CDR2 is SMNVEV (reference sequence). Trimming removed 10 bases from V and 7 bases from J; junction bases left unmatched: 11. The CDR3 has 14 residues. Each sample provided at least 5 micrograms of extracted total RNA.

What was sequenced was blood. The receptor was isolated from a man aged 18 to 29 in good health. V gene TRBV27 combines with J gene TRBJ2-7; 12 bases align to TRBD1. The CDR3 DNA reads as TGTGCCACCGCTCGGGACAGGGGGCTGAATGAGCAGTACTTC. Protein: CATARDRGLNEQYF.